This passage covers 24 T cell receptor beta chains from one sample sequenced in a study of graft-versus-host responses after intestinal transplantation. 200,000 CFSE-labeled responder cells were plated with 200,000 irradiated, violet-dye-labeled stimulator cells. Here immunoSEQ multiplex PCR was the method, and the copy in TCRdb shows in-frame clones only, minus some. This repertoire shows about 7,000 clones, 30% to 35% found once; its top ten account for 6%. This material consisted of alloreactive CD8+ T cells from a mixed lymphocyte reaction culture, taken before transplantation. Sample subset: CFSE-low proliferating T cells sorted from approximately 6-day pre-transplant mixed lymphocyte reaction (GvH or HvG direction). All receptors come from a human patient who was an organ donor for intestinal transplantation.

By its share, this clone is medium-sized (0.01 to 0.1%). The chain combines TRBV21-1 with TRBJ2-7; the D call in the table, TRBD2, was not verified against the DNA. TRBV21-1 is marked as a pseudogene. This CDR3 has 17 residues. The CDR3 DNA reads TGTGCCAGCAGCAAAGGAGGGAACAATCTAAGCTCCTACGAGCAGTACTTC. It encodes CASSKGGNNLSSYEQYF.

This chain connects TRBV5-5 to TRBJ1-1; D remains ambiguous. Germline V gene data show CDR1 as SGHKS and CDR2 as YYEKEE (reference sequence). CDR3 size: 15 residues. V gave up 0 bases and J gave up 2 bases, with 11 bases separating them. In DNA, the CDR3 is TGTGCCAGCAGCTTGGTTGCCAGGCCAAACACTGAAGCTTTCTTT. It translates to CASSLVARPNTEAFF.

A word on this clone: This may be a read error, as it is one base from a much larger clone. The CDR3 protein is CASSQDGSSSYEQYF. CDR3 in DNA: TGTGCCAGCAGCCAAGATGGGTCCAGCTCCTACGAGCAGTACTTC. The chain employs TRBV4-2 and TRBJ2-7; D is ambiguous. CDR1 is LGHNA, CDR2 YNFKEQ, per germline. The V end lost 0 bases, the J end lost 0 bases, and 9 bases lay between the germline ends. The CDR3 length is 15 residues.

The rearrangement joins TRBV15 to TRBJ1-5, with D tentatively TRBD1 (5 bases). Germline assignment: CDR1 LNHNV and CDR2 YYDKDF (reference sequence). This CDR3 is 15 amino acids long. V lost 1 base and J 6 bases, leaving 13 bases between the germline ends. The CDR3 sequence is CATSRAQGRSQPQHF. Written as DNA, the CDR3 is TGTGCCACCAGCAGAGCCCAGGGTAGAAGTCAGCCCCAGCATTTT.

In this sample, this clone turned up a few times. At one of its ends the junction is not consistent with the germline gene, which may arise from a read error. This chain links TRBV11-3 with TRBJ1-4; D is perhaps TRBD1 (5 bases). This CDR3 comprises 15 residues. From germline, CDR1 is SGHNT and CDR2 YENEEA. CDR3 sequence (DNA): TGTGCCAGCAGCCTCCGGGACGGGACTAACGAAAAACTGTTTTTT. As protein: CASSLRDGTNEKLFF. The full variable domain, with the rest looked up from reference TRBV11-3 and TRBJ1-4, is EAGVVQSPRYKIIEKKQPVAFWCNPISGHNTLYWYLQNLGQGPELLIRYENEEAVDDSQLPKDRFSAERLKGVDSTLKIQPAELGDSAVYLCASSLRDGTNEKLFFGSGTQLSVL.

This clone is classed as medium-sized. The chain uses TRBV7-9 and TRBJ1-4; 10 bases map to TRBD1. This CDR3 contains 14 residues. Germline CDR1 is SEHNR and CDR2 is FQNEAQ (reference sequence). Trimming cost V 4 bases and J 6 bases; bases outside gene matches: 2. The CDR3 DNA reads as TGTGCCAGCAGCTCCGGGACAGGGGATGAAAAACTGTTTTTT. Its protein is CASSSGTGDEKLFF.

There are a few counts of this clone. The genes are TRBV10-1 and TRBJ2-7, with TRBD2 matching 10 bases. CDR1 and CDR2 (germline): WNHNN, SYGVQD (reference sequence). After removal of 2 bases from V and 2 bases from J, the junction contained 12 bases not matched to a gene. This CDR3 is 18 amino acids long. In nucleotides, the CDR3 is TGCGCCAGCAGTGAGAATCTACGGGGTCTAGCGGGGGCCTACGAGCAGTACTTC. Translation: CASSENLRGLAGAYEQYF.

The chain recombines TRBV7-2 with TRBJ2-5; unclear D gene. The V end was cut by 4 bases, the J end by 1 base, with 4 bases between. The CDR3 covers 12 residues. Per the germline V gene, CDR1 is SGHTA and CDR2 is FQGNSA. The CDR3, as DNA: TGTGCCAGCAGCTCACCCCAAGAGACCCAGTACTTC. This translates into CASSSPQETQYF. The full variable domain, with the rest looked up from reference TRBV7-2 and TRBJ2-5, is GAGVSQSPSNKVTEKGKDVELRCDPISGHTALYWYRQSLGQGLEFLIYFQGNSAPDKSGLPSDRFSAERTGGSVSTLTIQRTQQEDSAVYLCASSSPQETQYFGPGTRLLVL.

The V gene is TRBV19, the J gene TRBJ1-5; perhaps TRBD1 as D (6 bases). The ends were cut back, 6 bases at V and 1 base at J, with 19 bases in the middle. There are 17 residues in the CDR3. CDR1 LNHDA and CDR2 SQIVND come from the germline V gene (reference sequence). CDR3 bases: TGTGCCAGTAGGCAGGGGAGGGCTTTTGTAAGCAATCAGCCCCAGCATTTT. Protein product: CASRQGRAFVSNQPQHF. The complete variable domain, with remaining parts taken from reference TRBV19 and TRBJ1-5, reads DGGITQSPKYLFRKEGQNVTLSCEQNLNHDAMYWYRQDPGQGLRLIYYSQIVNDFQKGDIAEGYSVSREKKESFPLTVTSAQKNPTAFYLCASRQGRAFVSNQPQHFGDGTRLSIL.

This chain connects TRBV18 to TRBJ2-7; D is unclear. Trimming left V 3 bases short and J 2 bases short, with 11 bases between. This CDR3 region has 14 residues. From germline, CDR1 is KGHSH and CDR2 LQKENI. The CDR3 reads CASSPLHRTYEQYF. The CDR3 DNA follows: TGTGCCAGCTCACCCTTACACCGAACCTACGAGCAGTACTTC. Drawing the rest from reference TRBV18 and TRBJ2-7, the complete variable domain is NAGVMQNPRHLVRRRGQEARLRCSPMKGHSHVYWYRQLPEEGLKFMVYLQKENIIDESGMPKERFSAEFPKEGPSILRIQQVVRGDSAAYFCASSPLHRTYEQYFGPGTRLTVT.

This clone has just a few counts. The chain links TRBV7-9 to TRBJ2-5; perhaps TRBD2 as D (6 bases). Looked up from germline, CDR1 is SEHNR and CDR2 is FQNEAQ (reference sequence). The V end was cut by 3 bases, the J end by 5 bases, with 13 bases between. This CDR3 is built from 14 residues. The chain's CDR3 is CASSFFGGSETQYF. The CDR3 DNA reads as TGTGCCAGCAGCTTCTTCGGGGGTTCGGAGACCCAGTACTTC.

The genes are TRBV2 and TRBJ2-4, with a tentative D call TRBD2 (6 bases). Looked up from germline, CDR1 is SNHLY and CDR2 is FYNNEI. The CDR3 is 16 residues long. The V and J ends lost 7 bases and 1 base respectively, with 17 bases between them. The CDR3 DNA is TGTGCCAGCACCCCATGCGGGGCCAGGGCCAAAAACATTCAGTACTTC. Translated: CASTPCGARAKNIQYF.

The V call is TRBV11-2, the J call TRBJ1-4; TRBD1 matches 7 bases. The CDR3 is 16 amino acids. V gave up 4 bases and J gave up 4 bases; unmatched junction bases: 9. Germline CDR1 is SGHAT and CDR2 is FQNNGV. The CDR3 nucleotides are TGTGCCAGCAGCTCCCCTCGGGGACAGATTAATGAAAAACTGTTTTTT. This codes for CASSSPRGQINEKLFF.

This clone appeared a few times. This chain joins TRBV19 and TRBJ2-5; 11 nucleotides align to TRBD1. The DNA end lines up better with TRBJ2-7; the J call may be wrong. Per germline, CDR1 LNHDA and CDR2 SQIVND (reference sequence). The CDR3 covers 15 residues. The chain's CDR3 is CASSPGTGGSYEQYF. CDR3 DNA: TGTGCCAGTAGTCCAGGGACAGGGGGTTCCTACGAGCAGTACTTC.

This clone was observed at least ten times. The chain uses TRBV5-4 and TRBJ2-7; the match to TRBD1 covers 9 bases. V lost 2 bases to trimming and J lost 5 bases; unmatched junction nucleotides: 5. Germline assignment: CDR1 SGHNT and CDR2 YYREEE (reference sequence). The CDR3 extends over 14 amino acids. CDR3 in DNA: TGTGCCAGCAGCTTCGGGACAGGGACTCACGAGCAGTACTTC. Translation gives CASSFGTGTHEQYF.

The chain has TRBV5-5 and TRBJ1-2; 12 bases line up with TRBD1. The germline V gene has CDR1 SGHKS and CDR2 YYEKEE (reference sequence). The V segment lost 4 bases and the J segment 8 bases; nucleotides outside the gene matches: 12. The length of the CDR3 is 16 residues. CDR3: CASSQPGTGGLRGYTF. CDR3 nucleotide sequence: TGTGCCAGCAGCCAACCCGGGACAGGGGGCCTAAGGGGCTACACCTTC.

The J gene is TRBJ2-1, the V gene TRBV19; the match to TRBD2 covers 9 bases. Losses at the gene ends were 3 bases for V and 9 bases for J; bases not matched to a gene: 9. Germline loops: CDR1 LNHDA, CDR2 SQIVND (reference sequence). This CDR3 spans 15 amino acids. The CDR3 spells CASSIAGGVYAEQFF. For the CDR3, the DNA is TGTGCCAGTAGTATCGCGGGGGGGGTTTATGCTGAGCAGTTCTTC.

The chain joins TRBV7-9 to TRBJ1-2; a weak D match, TRBD1 (6 bases). The CDR3 loop spans 16 amino acids. Germline-derived CDR1 and CDR2 are SEHNR and FQNEAQ (reference sequence). V gave up 6 bases and J gave up 5 bases, with 22 bases separating them. CDR3 sequence (DNA): TGTGCCAGCAGGCGCCTCGGGGAACAGGGCCGGTATGGCTACACCTTC. It codes for CASRRLGEQGRYGYTF.

This chain uses TRBV2 with TRBJ2-5; D might be TRBD2 (6 bases). Germline lookup yields CDR1 SNHLY and CDR2 FYNNEI. V lost 5 bases to trimming and J lost 5 bases, with 15 bases between them. The CDR3 totals 14 residues. CDR3 nucleotide sequence: TGTGCCAGCAGTTCGGGACTCGGCTATGAGACCCAGTACTTC. Residues: CASSSGLGYETQYF.

The chain links TRBV6-5 to TRBJ2-7; 8 bases line up with TRBD2. Looked up from germline, CDR1 is MNHEY and CDR2 is SVGAGI. The CDR3 consists of 15 residues. J was trimmed by 6 bases and V by 7 bases; bases with no gene match: 14. The CDR3 spells CASTLLPGLGGEQYF. The CDR3 DNA sequence: TGTGCCAGCACCCTACTCCCGGGACTAGGAGGCGAGCAGTACTTC.

This clone has just a few counts. As DNA, the CDR3 is TGTGCCAGCAGCTTGGAGGGACACTCCTACGAGCAGTACTTC. It translates to CASSLEGHSYEQYF. This rearrangement joins TRBV5-6 to TRBJ2-5, with D maybe TRBD1 (6 bases). Near its end, the DNA agrees better with TRBJ2-7, so the J call may be wrong. This CDR3 spans 14 amino acids. Germline-derived CDR1 and CDR2 are SGHDT and YYEEEE.

The rearrangement uses TRBV2 and TRBJ1-2; no reliable D call. The CDR3 extends over 12 amino acids. Germline CDR1 SNHLY, CDR2 FYNNEI. The V and J ends lost 7 bases and 14 bases respectively, with 20 bases between them. The CDR3 nucleotides read TGTGCCAGCATGAAGTTGGACGGCGTTTTGACCTTC. This codes for CASMKLDGVLTF.

The chain couples TRBV21-1 to TRBJ1-2; TRBD1 is the table's D call, not checked against the DNA. TRBV21-1 is termed a pseudogene. The CDR3 totals 21 residues. CDR3 region: CASSNKRTGRNSNHRSYGYTF. CDR3 coding DNA: TGTGCCAGCAGCAATAAAAGGACAGGGAGGAACTCCAATCATCGAAGCTATGGCTACACCTTC.

This clone has a handful of counts. The V and J genes are TRBV6-4 and TRBJ2-3; possible D gene TRBD2, 6 bases. V lost 6 bases, J lost 6 bases, and 10 bases lay in between. In germline, CDR1 is MRHNA, CDR2 SNTAGT. This CDR3 has 12 residues. CDR3 coding DNA: TGTGCCAGCAGGACTAGTTGGGATACGCAGTATTTT. This sequence encodes CASRTSWDTQYF.